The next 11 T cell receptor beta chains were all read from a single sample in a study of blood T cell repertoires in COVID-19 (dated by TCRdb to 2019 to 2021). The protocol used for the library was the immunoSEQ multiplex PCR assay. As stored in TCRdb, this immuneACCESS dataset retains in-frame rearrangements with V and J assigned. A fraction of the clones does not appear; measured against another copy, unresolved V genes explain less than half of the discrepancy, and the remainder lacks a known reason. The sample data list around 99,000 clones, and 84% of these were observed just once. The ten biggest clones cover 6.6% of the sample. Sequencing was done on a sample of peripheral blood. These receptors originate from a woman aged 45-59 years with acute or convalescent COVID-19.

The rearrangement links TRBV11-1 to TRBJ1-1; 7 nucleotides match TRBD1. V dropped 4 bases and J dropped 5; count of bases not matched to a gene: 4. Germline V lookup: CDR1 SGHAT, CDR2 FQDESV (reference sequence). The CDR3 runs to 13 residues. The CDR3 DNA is TGTGCCAGCAGCTCCCAGGGGGTGACTGAAGCTTTCTTT. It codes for CASSSQGVTEAFF. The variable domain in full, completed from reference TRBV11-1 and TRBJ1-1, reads EAEVAQSPRYKITEKSQAVAFWCDPISGHATLYWYRQILGQGPELLVQFQDESVVDDSQLPKDRFSAERLKGVDSTLKIQPAELGDSAMYLCASSSQGVTEAFFGQGTRLTVV.

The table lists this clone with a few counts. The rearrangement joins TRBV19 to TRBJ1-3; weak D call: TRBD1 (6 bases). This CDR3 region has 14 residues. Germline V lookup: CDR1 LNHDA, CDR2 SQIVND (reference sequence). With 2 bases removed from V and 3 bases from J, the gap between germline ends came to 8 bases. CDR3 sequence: CASSIRGFGNTIYF. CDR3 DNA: TGTGCCAGTAGTATAAGGGGGTTTGGAAACACCATATATTTT.

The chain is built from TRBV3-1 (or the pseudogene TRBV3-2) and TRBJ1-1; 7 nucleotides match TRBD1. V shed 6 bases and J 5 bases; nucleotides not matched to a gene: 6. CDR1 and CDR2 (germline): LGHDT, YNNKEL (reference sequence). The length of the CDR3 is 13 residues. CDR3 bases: TGTGCCAGCAGGTCTCGGGGACAGACTGAAGCTTTCTTT. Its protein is CASRSRGQTEAFF.

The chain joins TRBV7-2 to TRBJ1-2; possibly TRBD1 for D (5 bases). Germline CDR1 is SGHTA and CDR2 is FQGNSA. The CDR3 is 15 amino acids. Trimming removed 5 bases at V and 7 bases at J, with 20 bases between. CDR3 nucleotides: TGTGCCAGCAGCCCCCAAGGCGGGGGTCGTCTTGGCTACACCTTC. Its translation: CASSPQGGGRLGYTF.

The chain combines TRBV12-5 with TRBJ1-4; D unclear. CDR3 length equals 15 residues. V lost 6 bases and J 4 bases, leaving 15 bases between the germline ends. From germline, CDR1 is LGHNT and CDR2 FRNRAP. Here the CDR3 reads CASGADRRNNEKLFF. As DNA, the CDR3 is TGTGCTAGTGGGGCGGACCGGAGGAATAATGAAAAACTGTTTTTT.

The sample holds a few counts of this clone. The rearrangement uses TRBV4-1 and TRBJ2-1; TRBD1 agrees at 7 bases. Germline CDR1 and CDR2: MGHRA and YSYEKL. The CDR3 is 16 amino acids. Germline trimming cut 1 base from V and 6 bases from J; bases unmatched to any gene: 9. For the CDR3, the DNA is TGCGCCAGCAGCCAAGCCACAGGGGTAGTAGTCAATGAGCAGTTCTTC. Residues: CASSQATGVVVNEQFF.

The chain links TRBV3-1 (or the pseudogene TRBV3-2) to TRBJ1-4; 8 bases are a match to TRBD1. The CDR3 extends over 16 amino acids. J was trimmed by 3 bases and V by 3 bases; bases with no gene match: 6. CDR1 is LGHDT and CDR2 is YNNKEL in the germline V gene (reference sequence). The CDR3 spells CASSHGTGGSNEKLFF. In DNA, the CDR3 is TGTGCCAGCAGCCACGGAACAGGGGGTTCTAATGAAAAACTGTTTTTT.

The CDR3 sequence is CASSEIRGEQYF. CDR3 nucleotides: TGTGCCAGCAGTGAGATCCGAGGCGAGCAGTACTTC. V gene TRBV27 combines with J gene TRBJ2-7; D gene uncertain. CDR3 length: 12 amino acids. Germline V gene sequence: CDR1 MNHEY, CDR2 SMNVEV (reference sequence). Trimming took 5 bases from V and 6 from J, leaving 11 bases between them.

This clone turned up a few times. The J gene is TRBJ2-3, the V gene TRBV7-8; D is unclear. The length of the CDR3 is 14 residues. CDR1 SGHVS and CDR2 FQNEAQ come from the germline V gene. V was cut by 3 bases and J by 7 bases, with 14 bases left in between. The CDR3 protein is CASSLSSSVYTQYF. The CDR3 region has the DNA TGTGCCAGCAGCTTGAGTAGTTCTGTGTATACGCAGTATTTT.

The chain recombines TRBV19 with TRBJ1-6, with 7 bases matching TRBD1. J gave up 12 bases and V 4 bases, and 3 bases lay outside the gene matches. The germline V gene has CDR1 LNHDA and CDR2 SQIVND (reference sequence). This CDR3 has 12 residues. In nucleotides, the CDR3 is TGTGCCAGTAGTAGACAGGGAAAACCCCTCCACTTT. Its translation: CASSRQGKPLHF.

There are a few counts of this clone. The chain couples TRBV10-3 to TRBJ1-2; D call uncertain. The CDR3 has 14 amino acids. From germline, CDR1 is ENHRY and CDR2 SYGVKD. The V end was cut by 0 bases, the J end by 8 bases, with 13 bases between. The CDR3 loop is CAISESPDRGGYTF. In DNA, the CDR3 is TGTGCCATCAGTGAGTCGCCCGACCGCGGGGGCTACACCTTC.